Below are 25 T cell receptor beta chains sequenced from a single sample in a study of Ad26.COV2.S vaccination and SARS-CoV-2 variants. The assay was immunoSEQ multiplex PCR, and TCRdb's table has in-frame clones only and misses some. The repertoire holds approximately 450,000 clones, approximately 90% seen once, with approximately 12% in the top ten. The treatment: roughly 19 received Ad26.COV2.S at low or high dose, single or two shots; about 5 received placebo; per-sample allocation not given. Day 63 after the first injection of vaccine or placebo was the sampling time. The source material was peripheral blood, sampled in a trial of Ad26.COV2.S vaccine versus placebo. These receptors originate from a person between 18 and 59 years old who received the Ad26.COV2.S COVID-19 vaccine or a placebo.

The chain recombines TRBV30 with TRBJ2-3; maybe TRBD1 (6 bases). The V gene lost 8 bases and the J gene lost 4 bases, with 16 bases spanning the gap. CDR3 length: 13 amino acids. Germline CDR1 GTSNPN, CDR2 SVGIG (reference sequence). DNA of the CDR3: TGTGCCGGAGAAAACAGGGTTTCAGATACGCAGTATTTT. Residues: CAGENRVSDTQYF.

V is TRBV12-5 and J is TRBJ1-1; perhaps TRBD1 as D (6 bases). This CDR3 has 13 residues. The germline V gene has CDR1 LGHNT and CDR2 FRNRAP. V was pared by 7 bases and J by 3 bases, with 12 bases between. DNA for the CDR3: TGTGCTAGTGCCTGGGGGCCGTACACTGAAGCTTTCTTT. Protein product: CASAWGPYTEAFF. The full variable domain, rest sourced from reference TRBV12-5 and TRBJ1-1, is DARVTQTPRHKVTEMGQEVTMRCQPILGHNTVFWYRQTMMQGLELLAYFRNRAPLDDSGMPKDRFSAEMPDATLATLKIQPSEPRDSAVYFCASAWGPYTEAFFGQGTRLTVV.

The rearrangement uses TRBV4-1 and TRBJ2-3, with unresolved D. Trimming pared 1 base from V and 6 bases from J, leaving 11 bases between. Germline V gene lookup returns CDR1 MGHRA and CDR2 YSYEKL. CDR3 length: 14 residues. CDR3: CASSQVLPADTQYF. The CDR3 nucleotides read TGCGCCAGCAGCCAAGTACTCCCCGCGGATACGCAGTATTTT.

The rearrangement links TRBV21-1 to TRBJ2-2; the D call in the table, TRBD2, was not verified against the DNA. TRBV21-1 is tagged as a pseudogene. The CDR3 consists of 19 residues. CDR3 DNA: TGTGCCAGCAGCACCATGGCCCGGTCTAGCGGGCCGAACACCGGGGAGCTGTTTTTT. It specifies CASSTMARSSGPNTGELFF.

The rearrangement uses TRBV23-1 and TRBJ1-5; tentatively, D is TRBD1 (6 bases). TRBV23-1 is known as an ORF, though its function is uncertain. CDR3 length: 17 amino acids. The germline V and J ends were trimmed by 2 bases and 4 bases, with 18 bases remaining between them. CDR3 amino acids: CASSQGTGLRGNQPQHF. DNA of the CDR3: TGCGCCAGCAGTCAAGGGACGGGGTTAAGGGGGAATCAGCCCCAGCATTTT.

The chain uses TRBV19 and TRBJ1-5; D perhaps matches TRBD1 (6 bases). With 7 bases removed from V and 0 bases from J, the gap between germline ends came to 19 bases. From germline, CDR1 is LNHDA and CDR2 SQIVND (reference sequence). CDR3 length: 17 residues. The CDR3, as DNA: TGTGCCAGTACCCGGGGCTCAGGGGCTTATAGCAATCAGCCCCAGCATTTT. Its protein is CASTRGSGAYSNQPQHF. Based on the CDR3 plus reference TRBV19 and TRBJ1-5, the full variable domain is DGGITQSPKYLFRKEGQNVTLSCEQNLNHDAMYWYRQDPGQGLRLIYYSQIVNDFQKGDIAEGYSVSREKKESFPLTVTSAQKNPTAFYLCASTRGSGAYSNQPQHFGDGTRLSIL.

The V and J genes are TRBV25-1 and TRBJ2-7; D remains ambiguous. The CDR3 totals 11 residues. V lost 3 bases to trimming and J lost 7 bases, with 7 bases between them. Germline CDR1 and CDR2: MGHDK and SYGVNS. The CDR3 loop is CASSEGGEQYF. The CDR3 DNA is TGTGCCAGCAGTGAGGGTGGAGAGCAGTACTTC.

The gene calls are TRBV20-1 and TRBJ2-5; D gene uncertain. The CDR3 extends over 11 amino acids. Germline loops: CDR1 DFQATT, CDR2 SNEGSKA (reference sequence). Trimming removed 6 bases from V and 5 bases from J, with 10 bases in between. The CDR3, as DNA: TGCAGTGCCCCACTTTTCGAGACCCAGTACTTC. Residues: CSAPLFETQYF.

V is TRBV30 and J is TRBJ1-3; 8 bases line up with TRBD1. The CDR3 sequence is 13 residues long. The germline gives CDR1 GTSNPN, CDR2 SVGIG (reference sequence). The V and J ends lost 5 bases and 4 bases, in that order; junction bases with no gene match: 4. This CDR3 is CAWQGALGNTIYF. CDR3 bases: TGTGCCTGGCAGGGGGCTCTCGGAAACACCATATATTTT.

The chain joins TRBV5-4 to TRBJ2-2; a possible D gene is TRBD2 (5 bases). The CDR3 is 15 residues long. The ends were cut back, 2 bases at V and 2 bases at J, with 10 bases in the middle. Germline values: CDR1 SGHNT, CDR2 YYREEE (reference sequence). Here the CDR3 reads CASSFGSGNTGELFF. The CDR3 nucleotides are TGTGCCAGCAGCTTTGGGTCGGGAAACACCGGGGAGCTGTTTTTT.

The CDR3 spells CASSLGQGLIYEQYF. For the CDR3, the DNA is TGTGCCAGCAGCCTGGGACAGGGGCTAATCTACGAGCAGTACTTC. V usage is TRBV7-2 and J usage is TRBJ2-7, with 10 bases lining up with TRBD1. The V gene's germline CDR1 is SGHTA and CDR2 FQGNSA. Trimming cost V 5 bases and J 3 bases; bases outside gene matches: 7. The CDR3 length is 15 residues.

The chain is built from TRBV10-2 and TRBJ2-7, with 11 bases that match TRBD2. V dropped 3 bases and J dropped 4; count of bases not matched to a gene: 5. The CDR3 is made up of 15 amino acids. Germline CDR1 is WSHSY and CDR2 is SAAADI. The CDR3 protein is CASSDRGTSGYEQYF. DNA of the CDR3: TGCGCCAGCAGTGACCGTGGGACTAGCGGATACGAGCAGTACTTC.

This chain joins TRBV28 and TRBJ1-1; no firm D call. Trimming cost V 5 bases and J 0 bases, with 13 bases left between them. CDR1 and CDR2 (germline): MDHEN, SYDVKM. There are 15 residues in the CDR3. CDR3 bases: TGTGCCAGCAGTCTATTCGGCATGGTGAACACTGAAGCTTTCTTT. Its translation is CASSLFGMVNTEAFF.

The chain combines TRBV7-2 with TRBJ1-2; D gene unclear. V gave up 5 bases and J gave up 7 bases, with 14 bases separating them. CDR3 length equals 13 residues. Germline-derived CDR1 and CDR2 are SGHTA and FQGNSA. CDR3 protein: CASSPLGSPGYTF. For the CDR3, the DNA is TGTGCCAGCAGCCCACTGGGTAGTCCTGGCTACACCTTC.

The chain has TRBV27 and TRBJ2-1; D is uncertain. This CDR3 contains 12 residues. Germline CDR1 reads MNHEY; CDR2 reads SMNVEV (reference sequence). The germline V and J ends were trimmed by 4 bases and 3 bases, with 4 bases remaining between them. CDR3 sequence: CASSSYYNEQFF. CDR3 bases: TGTGCCAGCAGTTCCTACTACAATGAGCAGTTCTTC.

This clone occurred once. The chain is built from TRBV6-5 and TRBJ1-1, with D unresolved. The CDR3 runs to 14 residues. V was shortened by 7 bases and J by 3 bases, with 15 bases between the two germline ends. Germline CDR1 and CDR2: MNHEY and SVGAGI. The CDR3 region has the DNA TGTGCCAGCACCGACGGTGTGGGTGACACTGAAGCTTTCTTT. Encoded protein: CASTDGVGDTEAFF.

The V call is TRBV6-4, the J call TRBJ2-7; D not certain. The CDR3 consists of 13 residues. CDR1 is MRHNA and CDR2 is SNTAGT in the germline V gene. With 9 bases removed from V and 3 bases from J, the gap between germline ends came to 15 bases. CDR3 loop: CARTPIGFYEQYF. CDR3 DNA: TGTGCCAGAACCCCGATCGGGTTCTACGAGCAGTACTTC.

The gene calls are TRBV12-3 or TRBV12-4 and TRBJ1-5; D remains unclear. The CDR3 totals 13 residues. Trimming took off 5 bases at V and 7 bases at J, with 12 bases between the two ends. As DNA, the CDR3 is TGTGCCAGCAGTCGACAAGGCGAGCAGCCCCAGCATTTT. It translates to CASSRQGEQPQHF.

V gene TRBV9 combines with J gene TRBJ2-2; 8 bases line up with TRBD2. With 0 bases clipped from V and 5 bases from J, the junction kept 15 bases outside the gene matches. This CDR3 is built from 19 residues. The germline V gene has CDR1 SGDLS and CDR2 YYNGEE. The CDR3 here is CASSVALFQAGVRTGELFF. The CDR3 DNA is TGTGCCAGCAGCGTAGCCCTCTTTCAAGCGGGAGTAAGGACCGGGGAGCTGTTTTTT.

The rearrangement links TRBV5-4 to TRBJ1-2; D gene ambiguous. The V gene's germline CDR1 is SGHNT and CDR2 YYREEE (reference sequence). This CDR3 contains 12 residues. With 0 bases removed from V and 4 bases from J, the gap between germline ends came to 4 bases. CDR3 DNA: TGTGCCAGCAGCTTGGACAGCTATGGCTACACCTTC. Translating gives CASSLDSYGYTF.

The CDR3 DNA follows: TGCGCCAGCAGCCGGGGGGGTGAGCAGTTCTTC. Encoded protein: CASSRGGEQFF. The rearrangement joins TRBV5-1 to TRBJ2-1; 8 bases are shared with TRBD2. Germline V gene sequence: CDR1 SGHRS, CDR2 YFSETQ. V trimming: 4 bases; J trimming: 9 bases; junction bases outside the gene matches: 0. The CDR3 spans 11 residues.

This clone turned up a few times. The CDR3 sequence: CASSLPSSGRAYEQFF. CDR3 bases: TGTGCCAGCAGCTTACCCTCTAGCGGGAGGGCCTATGAGCAGTTCTTC. This chain connects TRBV11-2 to TRBJ2-1; TRBD2 matches at 12 bases. The CDR3 loop spans 16 amino acids. The germline V gene encodes CDR1 SGHAT and CDR2 FQNNGV. V lost 2 bases to trimming and J lost 8 bases; unmatched junction nucleotides: 7. The variable domain in full, with the rest retrieved from reference TRBV11-2 and TRBJ2-1, is EAGVAQSPRYKIIEKRQSVAFWCNPISGHATLYWYQQILGQGPKLLIQFQNNGVVDDSQLPKDRFSAERLKGVDSTLKIQPAKLEDSAVYLCASSLPSSGRAYEQFFGPGTRLTVL.

The chain has TRBV9 and TRBJ2-2, with TRBD2 as a possible D gene (5 bases). V was clipped by 4 bases and J by 3 bases, with 13 bases between them. Germline-derived CDR1 and CDR2 are SGDLS and YYNGEE. There are 15 residues in the CDR3. CDR3: CASSRKTGYTGELFF. The CDR3 DNA reads as TGTGCCAGCAGCCGGAAAACGGGGTACACCGGGGAGCTGTTTTTT.

The gene calls are TRBV3-1 (or the pseudogene TRBV3-2) and TRBJ2-1; tentative D call: TRBD2 (6 bases). Trimming cost V 5 bases and J 6 bases, with 17 bases left between them. Germline V gene lookup returns CDR1 LGHDT and CDR2 YNNKEL (reference sequence). The CDR3 consists of 15 residues. CDR3: CASSIIGGRSNEQFF. The CDR3 region has the DNA TGTGCCAGCAGCATAATCGGGGGACGGAGCAATGAGCAGTTCTTC.

The V and J genes are TRBV29-1 and TRBJ1-2, with TRBD1 identical over 10 bases. V trimming: 4 bases; J trimming: 2 bases; junction bases outside the gene matches: 4. The CDR3 spans 14 residues. The V gene's germline CDR1 is SQVTM and CDR2 ANQGSEA. CDR3: CSVGGQGKNYGYTF. CDR3 sequence (DNA): TGCAGCGTTGGGGGACAGGGGAAAAACTATGGCTACACCTTC.